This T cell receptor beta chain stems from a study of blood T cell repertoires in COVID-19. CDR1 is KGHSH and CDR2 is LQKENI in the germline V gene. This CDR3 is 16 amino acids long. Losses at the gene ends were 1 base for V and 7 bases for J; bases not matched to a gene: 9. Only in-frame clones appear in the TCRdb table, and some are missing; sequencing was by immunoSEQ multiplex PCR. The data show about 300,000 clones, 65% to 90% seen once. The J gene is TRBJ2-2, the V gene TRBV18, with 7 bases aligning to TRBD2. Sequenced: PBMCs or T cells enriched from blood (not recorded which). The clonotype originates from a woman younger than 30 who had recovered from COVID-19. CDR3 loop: CASSPRAGDARGELFF. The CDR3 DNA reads TGTGCCAGCTCACCACGTGCGGGGGATGCGCGCGGGGAGCTGTTTTTT.